The entry below gives a single T cell receptor (beta chain) sequence along with its context. The specificity of this receptor is unknown. The record has no base qualities; no much larger clone is one base away. The sample is drawn from a study of blood T cell repertoires in COVID-19 (TCRdb year 2020). About the investigation overall: Samples from collaborators originated in the United States, Italy and Spain and spanned both the acute and convalescent phases of COVID-19. Samples were obtained from the ongoing ImmuneRACE study (first 160 participants) and from about 1,300 subjects provided by 6 global collaborators. The material from the prospective study consisted of cDNA or gDNA derived from T cells, B-cell-depleted T cells, or PBMCs. The dataset comprised deeply sampled blood TCRbeta repertoires from subjects exposed to, actively infected with, or recovered from COVID-19. The repertoires were released in a freely available public database meant as a resource for research on the immune response to SARS-CoV-2. Nearly every sample came with metadata listing a de-identified subject ID, COVID-19 status, age in years and sex. Where HLA class I and class II types were available, the types were taken from metadata supplied by the sample provider, not from assay-based typing. Beyond this particular receptor, the publication reports: The amount of clinical and demographic metadata varied by source and participant and was provided uncurated.

Trimming takes 5 bases from V and 3 bases from J, and the germline ends sit 11 bases apart. CDR1 and CDR2, per the germline V gene, are SGHNT and YENEEA. From the cysteine through the phenylalanine, the CDR3 covers 14 amino acids. This entry keeps only the CDR3 DNA: 42 bases, framed from base 1. TCRbeta CDR3 regions were amplified from genomic DNA using the immunoSEQ Assay, a bias-controlled multiplex PCR. The published analysis was carried out like this. The number of nucleated cells in each sample was estimated by amplification of reference gene primers within the assay. To quantify the absolute abundance of each unique TCRbeta CDR3 rearrangement, sequence reads were collapsed and filtered. For each sample, productive Simpson clonality was calculated as the square root of Simpson's diversity index across productive rearrangements. This is the immuneACCESS table as TCRdb keeps it, with only in-frame sequences that have V and J called. A part of the clones is gone; compared with another copy, unresolved V genes explain less than half, and the rest is unexplained. The V and J calls and clone size come from that table; D and trimming were worked out from the DNA. This sample is represented by about 290,000 clones; about 82% of them were singletons. The biggest ten clones account for about 4% of the sample.

The collaborating institutions used their own protocols to collect whole blood in K2EDTA tubes. Collaborator samples were shipped for TCRbeta analysis as frozen whole blood, isolated PBMCs, or DNA extracted from either sample type. Sequenced input: peripheral blood. This clonotype was sampled from a woman between 45 and 60 years old with active or convalescent COVID-19. The chain uses TRBV11-3 and TRBJ2-1; the best D guess is TRBD1, with 6 bases matching. The CDR3 in this case is CASSPRDNYNEQFF. The DNA sequence is TGTGCCAGCAGCCCCCGGGACAACTACAATGAGCAGTTCTTC. Where the CDR3 stops, the reference TRBV11-3 and TRBJ2-1 genes take over; the full variable domain is EAGVVQSPRYKIIEKKQPVAFWCNPISGHNTLYWYLQNLGQGPELLIRYENEEAVDDSQLPKDRFSAERLKGVDSTLKIQPAELGDSAVYLCASSPRDNYNEQFFGPGTRLTVL.